These 2 T cell receptor beta chains originate from one sample sequenced in a study of blood T cell repertoires in COVID-19. TCRdb keeps only in-frame clones here, not all; method: immunoSEQ multiplex PCR. The table has about 490,000 clones, 70% to 90% seen once. The specimen sequenced was peripheral blood. The receptors originated from a human donor in a cohort sampled during active COVID-19.

Turning to this clone: The same CDR3 also results from other DNA sequences found in this sample. V usage is TRBV27 and J usage is TRBJ1-5; no clear D. The V gene's germline CDR1 is MNHEY and CDR2 SMNVEV (reference sequence). The CDR3 runs to 14 residues. Trimming took off 0 bases at V and 6 bases at J, with 9 bases between the two ends. The CDR3, as DNA: TGTGCCAGCAGTTTATCGAGAGGGTCTCAGCCCCAGCATTTT. This encodes CASSLSRGSQPQHF.

This clone has a single count. V gene TRBV2 combines with J gene TRBJ1-6; the match to TRBD1 covers 8 bases. The CDR3 spans 16 residues. Per germline, CDR1 SNHLY and CDR2 FYNNEI. Unmatched junction bases numbered 9, after V lost 5 bases and J lost 6 bases. For the CDR3, the DNA is TGTGCCAGCAGTCCGACAGGGGCGCCCCCTAATTCACCCCTCCACTTT. Encoded protein: CASSPTGAPPNSPLHF.